The clone carrying this T cell receptor beta chain has a handful of counts. Its antigen remains unknown. The data stem from a study of post-analysis software for immune sequencing data. Findings of the study overall: Patients carried several TRBV segments more frequently than controls did, and TRBV5-6, TRBV5-1 and TRBV20-1 were among them.

Included in the TCR beta cDNA libraries were unique molecular identifiers. TCRdb passed the PCR reads through MiXCR, listing each CDR3 protein once. The repertoire has about 430,000 distinct CDR3 sequences, approximately 42% of them found once; the top ten carry about 7.6%. From germline, CDR1 is SGHRS and CDR2 YFSETQ. Trimming cost V 4 bases and J 5 bases; bases outside gene matches: 5. This CDR3 has 14 residues. V and J are TRBV5-1 and TRBJ2-5; 10 nucleotides align to TRBD1. This TCR derives from a girl aged 2 to 9 with multiple sclerosis. The sequencing input was blood. The CDR3 sequence is CASSRDRGVETQYF. CDR3 sequence (DNA): TGCGCCAGCAGCCGGGACAGGGGAGTCGAGACCCAGTACTTC.